Listed here are 5 T cell receptor beta chains from one sample, sequenced in a study of tumor and adjacent non-tumor tissue in lung cancer. This sample's RNA came from whole unsorted tissue. A modified ARM-PCR protocol with three rounds of nested PCR amplified TCRbeta. Each CDR3 protein gets one entry after TCRdb re-called the multiplex PCR reads with MiXCR. Here the sample spans approximately 110,000 distinct CDR3 sequences, roughly 75% being singletons. Sequenced input: lung tumor tissue. The receptor set was obtained from a woman aged 55-69 years with non-small cell lung cancer.

The genes are TRBV7-9 and TRBJ2-5; 7 nucleotides agree with TRBD2. Losses at the gene ends were 4 bases for V and 1 base for J; bases not matched to a gene: 3. The V gene's germline CDR1 is SEHNR and CDR2 FQNEAQ (reference sequence). The CDR3 has 14 amino acids. The CDR3 region is CASSSGTIQETQYF. The CDR3 DNA reads as TGTGCCAGCAGCTCCGGGACTATCCAAGAGACCCAGTACTTC. The entire variable domain, with the rest obtained from reference TRBV7-9 and TRBJ2-5, is as follows: DTGVSQNPRHKITKRGQNVTFRCDPISEHNRLYWYRQTLGQGPEFLTYFQNEAQLEKSRLLSDRFSAERPKGSFSTLEIQRTEQGDSAMYLCASSSGTIQETQYFGPGTRLLVL.

V is TRBV20-1 and J is TRBJ2-7; D may be TRBD1 (5 bases). Germline CDR1 DFQATT, CDR2 SNEGSKA (reference sequence). The CDR3 sequence is 16 residues long. Trimming removed 2 bases from V and 9 bases from J, with 26 bases in between. CDR3 sequence reads: CSARIPTLTGSYVQYF. CDR3 nucleotides: TGCAGTGCTAGAATCCCCACCCTTACAGGCTCTTATGTGCAGTACTTC.

The chain couples TRBV20-1 to TRBJ2-7; 9 bases are a match to TRBD2. The V and J ends lost 7 bases and 7 bases, in that order; junction bases with no gene match: 14. Germline V lookup: CDR1 DFQATT, CDR2 SNEGSKA (reference sequence). The CDR3 runs 14 residues. Here the CDR3 reads CSVIPAGGLCEQYF. The DNA for the CDR3 is TGCAGTGTTATACCAGCGGGGGGCCTGTGTGAGCAGTACTTC.

The chain employs TRBV4-3 and TRBJ1-4; TRBD1 matches 7 bases. CDR1 and CDR2 from the germline V gene are LGHNA and YSLEER. V shed 10 bases and J 12 bases; nucleotides not matched to a gene: 20. The CDR3 totals 15 residues. CDR3 sequence: CANTQDEDRRSELFF. In DNA form, the CDR3 reads TGCGCCAACACCCAAGATGAGGACAGGAGGAGCGAACTGTTTTTT.

Details on this clonotype: This sequence may be a read error, since a much larger clone differs from it by one base. The chain joins TRBV4-3 to TRBJ2-6; 7 nucleotides line up with TRBD1. Per germline, CDR1 LGHNA and CDR2 YSLEER. The CDR3 runs to 15 residues. The CDR3, as DNA: TGCACCAGCAGCCAAGGGACAGCTGGGGCCAACGTCCTGACTTTC. Translating gives CTSSQGTAGANVLTF.